These 27 T cell receptor beta chains were all obtained from the same sample, sequenced in a study of cytotoxic CD8 clonotypes in ibrutinib-treated CLL. Libraries were prepared by immunoSEQ multiplex PCR; TCRdb keeps only in-frame clonotypes and omits some of them. The table has more than 140,000 clones, 77% seen once; the top ten hold 25% to 30%. The input for sequencing was PBMCs, taken after 12 months of ibrutinib treatment. These receptors were taken from a human donor with chronic lymphocytic leukemia.

The chain joins TRBV6-8 to TRBJ2-4; D tentatively fits TRBD1 or TRBD2 (5 bases each). Trimming removed 5 bases from V and 0 bases from J, with 11 bases in between. The CDR3 is 15 residues long. Per germline, CDR1 MNHGY and CDR2 SAAAGT. The CDR3 bases are TGTGCCAGCAGTCAAACAGGACTAGCCAAAAACATTCAGTACTTC. This codes for CASSQTGLAKNIQYF.

The chain employs TRBV19 and TRBJ1-3; D might be TRBD1 (6 bases). CDR3 length: 13 residues. The ends were cut back, 5 bases at V and 8 bases at J, with 13 bases in the middle. Germline V gene lookup returns CDR1 LNHDA and CDR2 SQIVND (reference sequence). CDR3 bases: TGTGCCAGTAGTTCAGGACAGATTGACACCATATATTTT. Amino acids: CASSSGQIDTIYF. The complete variable domain, with remaining parts taken from reference TRBV19 and TRBJ1-3, reads DGGITQSPKYLFRKEGQNVTLSCEQNLNHDAMYWYRQDPGQGLRLIYYSQIVNDFQKGDIAEGYSVSREKKESFPLTVTSAQKNPTAFYLCASSSGQIDTIYFGEGSWLTVV.

Only a few counts were recorded for this clone. This chain uses TRBV9 with TRBJ2-1, with D maybe TRBD2 (6 bases). The CDR3 has 15 amino acids. Germline V gives CDR1 SGDLS, CDR2 YYNGEE. Trimming took 6 bases from V and 4 from J, leaving 17 bases between them. In DNA, the CDR3 is TGTGCCAGCACCCCCTCCGGGACTCATTACAATGAGCAGTTCTTC. Residues: CASTPSGTHYNEQFF.

The rearrangement uses TRBV7-9 and TRBJ2-7; D is unclear. The CDR3 is 13 amino acids. V lost 1 base to trimming and J lost 2 bases, with 6 bases between them. Germline CDR1 reads SEHNR; CDR2 reads FQNEAQ (reference sequence). CDR3 sequence: CASSLVGPYEQYF. Written as DNA, the CDR3 is TGTGCCAGCAGCTTAGTAGGCCCCTACGAGCAGTACTTC.

The chain is built from TRBV6-5 and TRBJ1-4, with D unresolved. The CDR3 spans 14 residues. Trimming took 0 bases from V and 3 from J, leaving 5 bases between them. The germline V gene has CDR1 MNHEY and CDR2 SVGAGI. The CDR3 nucleotides are TGTGCCAGCAGTTACTCATGGGCTAATGAAAAACTGTTTTTT. Its protein is CASSYSWANEKLFF.

This clone appeared a single time. The V and J genes are TRBV30 and TRBJ2-5; TRBD1 is a possible D gene (5 bases). This CDR3 region has 12 residues. Germline CDR1 reads GTSNPN; CDR2 reads SVGIG (reference sequence). Trimming removed 4 bases from V and 7 bases from J, with 13 bases in between. CDR3 amino acids: CAWTIDQGTQYF. The DNA of the CDR3 is TGTGCCTGGACGATAGATCAGGGGACCCAGTACTTC. Variable domain in full (rest from reference TRBV30 and TRBJ2-5): SQTIHQWPATLVQPVGSPLSLECTVEGTSNPNLYWYRQAAGRGLQLLFYSVGIGQISSEVPQNLSASRPQDRQFILSSKKLLLSDSGFYLCAWTIDQGTQYFGPGTRLLVL.

V and J are TRBV27 and TRBJ2-7; 9 bases fit TRBD1. This CDR3 has 15 amino acids. CDR1 is MNHEY and CDR2 is SMNVEV in the germline V gene (reference sequence). V trimming: 4 bases; J trimming: 1 base; junction bases outside the gene matches: 5. CDR3 residues: CASSYRGPLSYEQYF. Written as DNA, the CDR3 is TGTGCCAGCAGTTACAGGGGGCCCTTATCCTACGAGCAGTACTTC.

This chain connects TRBV7-8 to TRBJ1-2; maybe TRBD1 (6 bases). The CDR3 length is 14 residues. Germline V gene data show CDR1 as SGHVS and CDR2 as FQNEAQ. The ends were cut back, 1 base at V and 8 bases at J, with 14 bases in the middle. CDR3 in DNA: TGTGCCAGCAGCTTAGTAACCGGGGGCAGGGGCTACACCTTC. Translated: CASSLVTGGRGYTF.

The V and J genes are TRBV11-2 and TRBJ1-2, with no clear D. CDR1 and CDR2 from the germline V gene are SGHAT and FQNNGV. Trimming shortened V by 1 base and J by 8 bases, and 17 bases separated the two germline ends. The CDR3 totals 15 residues. CDR3 protein: CASSLGVKAVPGYTF. The CDR3 coding sequence is TGTGCCAGCAGCTTAGGTGTGAAGGCCGTCCCCGGCTACACCTTC.

The V gene is TRBV6-6, the J gene TRBJ1-4; no clear D. The CDR3 extends over 14 amino acids. Deletions cut 5 bases from V and 0 bases from J, with 7 bases between. From germline, CDR1 is MNHNY and CDR2 SVGAGI (reference sequence). The CDR3 nucleotides read TGTGCCAGCAGTGGGGTTGCAACTAATGAAAAACTGTTTTTT. The encoded protein is CASSGVATNEKLFF.

The chain recombines TRBV19 with TRBJ2-7; D uncertain. V lost 5 bases to trimming and J lost 0 bases, with 17 bases between them. Germline V gene data show CDR1 as LNHDA and CDR2 as SQIVND (reference sequence). This CDR3 region has 16 residues. This CDR3 reads CASSVMGTAVSYEQYF. As DNA, the CDR3 is TGTGCCAGTAGTGTAATGGGAACAGCCGTCTCCTACGAGCAGTACTTC.

The chain combines TRBV6-5 with TRBJ2-1; D might be TRBD1 (5 bases). The germline V gene encodes CDR1 MNHEY and CDR2 SVGAGI. Trimming left V 0 bases short and J 7 bases short, with 13 bases between. There are 15 residues in the CDR3. CDR3 coding DNA: TGTGCCAGCAGTTACTCCGCCAGGGTAGAAAATGAGCAGTTCTTC. Translation gives CASSYSARVENEQFF.

This sequence joins TRBV28 and TRBJ1-5, with TRBD1 as a possible D gene (5 bases). Per germline, CDR1 MDHEN and CDR2 SYDVKM. The CDR3 loop spans 15 amino acids. Trimming shortened V by 5 bases and J by 3 bases, and 14 bases separated the two germline ends. CDR3 DNA: TGTGCCAGCAGTCGGGTTACAGGAGTCAATCAGCCCCAGCATTTT. It codes for CASSRVTGVNQPQHF.

The chain combines TRBV7-6 with TRBJ2-3; D gene uncertain. With 5 bases removed from V and 0 bases from J, the gap between germline ends came to 3 bases. The V gene's germline CDR1 is SGHVS and CDR2 FNYEAQ. The CDR3 length is 12 residues. DNA of the CDR3: TGTGCCAGCAGCGGAAGCACAGATACGCAGTATTTT. Residues: CASSGSTDTQYF.

The gene calls are TRBV19 and TRBJ2-2, with 7 nucleotides matching TRBD1. The CDR3 is 14 amino acids. Trimming cost V 11 bases and J 5 bases; bases outside gene matches: 11. The germline V gene encodes CDR1 LNHDA and CDR2 SQIVND (reference sequence). Written as DNA, the CDR3 is TGTGCCTCAGTGAGACAGGGTATTACCGGGGAGCTGTTTTTT. It translates to CASVRQGITGELFF.

The chain links TRBV2 to TRBJ2-7; D gene ambiguous. Trimming cost V 6 bases and J 2 bases, with 14 bases left between them. The CDR3 runs 14 residues. CDR1 SNHLY and CDR2 FYNNEI come from the germline V gene. The CDR3, as DNA: TGTGCCAGCAGGTTCGGGCAATTAACCTACGAGCAGTACTTC. Translated, it gives CASRFGQLTYEQYF.

This clone was detected once. CDR3 DNA sequence: TGTGCCAGCTCCCTGCCGGGGGGAGGAGAGACCCAGTACTTC. As protein: CASSLPGGGETQYF. The V gene is TRBV18, the J gene TRBJ2-5, with TRBD2 identical over 7 bases. The CDR3 loop spans 14 amino acids. V gave up 6 bases and J gave up 4 bases; unmatched junction bases: 8. Germline V gives CDR1 KGHSH, CDR2 LQKENI. The full variable domain, rest sourced from reference TRBV18 and TRBJ2-5, is NAGVMQNPRHLVRRRGQEARLRCSPMKGHSHVYWYRQLPEEGLKFMVYLQKENIIDESGMPKERFSAEFPKEGPSILRIQQVVRGDSAAYFCASSLPGGGETQYFGPGTRLLVL.

This chain joins TRBV7-9 and TRBJ2-7, with 8 bases aligning to TRBD2. The CDR3 has 14 residues. CDR1 is SEHNR and CDR2 is FQNEAQ in the germline V gene (reference sequence). J gave up 7 bases and V 7 bases, and 12 bases lay outside the gene matches. The CDR3 sequence: CASTPPGGPREQYF. The CDR3, as DNA: TGTGCCAGCACCCCACCGGGGGGGCCGAGGGAGCAGTACTTC.

The genes are TRBV6-4 and TRBJ2-7, with D possibly being TRBD1 (5 bases). The CDR3 is made up of 10 amino acids. Deletions cut 7 bases from V and 9 bases from J, with 10 bases between. Per the germline V gene, CDR1 is MRHNA and CDR2 is SNTAGT. As DNA, the CDR3 is TGTGCCAGCAAAACAGGTTGGCAGTACTTC. Translating gives CASKTGWQYF.

This clone appeared many times. The rearrangement links TRBV28 to TRBJ2-1, with D uncertain. The germline gives CDR1 MDHEN, CDR2 SYDVKM. This CDR3 has 14 residues. With 6 bases removed from V and 3 bases from J, the gap between germline ends came to 12 bases. CDR3 DNA sequence: TGTGCCAGCAGGAAACCTGACGGCTACAATGAGCAGTTCTTC. Protein: CASRKPDGYNEQFF.

Points on this clone: Given a much more abundant clone one base away, this may be a read error. This CDR3 is also generated by other DNA sequences in the sample. The rearrangement links TRBV5-1 to TRBJ2-2; D is perhaps TRBD1 (6 bases). CDR1 is SGHRS, CDR2 YFSETQ, per germline. Between the trimmed V and J ends, which lost 3 bases and 1 base, there was a span of 7 bases. The length of the CDR3 is 14 residues. Here the CDR3 DNA reads TGCGCCAGCAGCTCGGGACAGAACACCGGGGAGCTGTTTTTT. Amino acid sequence: CASSSGQNTGELFF.

The rearrangement joins TRBV19 to TRBJ2-1; D is ambiguous. V lost 7 bases, J lost 4 bases, and 11 bases lay in between. This CDR3 comprises 13 residues. Per germline, CDR1 LNHDA and CDR2 SQIVND (reference sequence). Here the CDR3 DNA reads TGTGCCAGTACTGGCAGGAATTACAATGAGCAGTTCTTC. Its translation: CASTGRNYNEQFF.

This chain joins TRBV5-6 and TRBJ1-2; maybe TRBD1 (5 bases). This CDR3 comprises 11 residues. Per germline, CDR1 SGHDT and CDR2 YYEEEE. The V and J ends lost 4 bases and 7 bases respectively, with 8 bases between them. CDR3 sequence reads: CASSGGFGYTF. The CDR3 bases are TGTGCCAGCAGCGGGGGGTTTGGCTACACCTTC.

The chain couples TRBV6-5 to TRBJ1-4, with D possibly TRBD1 on 5 matching bases. The CDR3 runs to 14 residues. V lost 6 bases and J lost 7, with 15 bases in between. CDR1 is MNHEY, CDR2 SVGAGI, per germline. The DNA for the CDR3 is TGTGCCAGCAGCCCGGACATGGGGGGTGAAAAACTGTTTTTT. Translation: CASSPDMGGEKLFF.

This rearrangement joins TRBV1 to TRBJ2-1; TRBD2 reflects the table's D call only, with no check against the DNA. TRBV1 is an annotated pseudogene. The CDR3 spans 17 residues. The CDR3 is CTSSQASQRGLYNEQFF. CDR3 DNA sequence: TGCACCAGCAGCCAAGCGTCCCAGCGGGGACTCTACAATGAGCAGTTCTTC.

CDR3 sequence: CAAAGTTDPTGEQYF. Written as DNA, the CDR3 is TGTGCCGCTGCCGGGACTACCGACCCTACGGGCGAGCAGTACTTC. The chain joins TRBV10-3 to TRBJ2-7, with TRBD2 matching over 7 bases. This CDR3 region has 15 residues. Losses at the gene ends were 11 bases for V and 6 bases for J; bases not matched to a gene: 19. Looked up from germline, CDR1 is ENHRY and CDR2 is SYGVKD.

The chain uses TRBV30 and TRBJ1-1; D perhaps matches TRBD1 (5 bases). Germline CDR1 reads GTSNPN; CDR2 reads SVGIG (reference sequence). There are 13 residues in the CDR3. V was pared by 4 bases and J by 4 bases, with 13 bases between. The CDR3: CAWNGDGLTEAFF. CDR3 DNA sequence: TGTGCCTGGAACGGGGACGGTCTCACTGAAGCTTTCTTT.